This is a list of T cell receptor beta chains from one sample in a study of blood T cell repertoires in COVID-19. Measured with immunoSEQ multiplex PCR; TCRdb has only the in-frame clones, and not every one. The sample lists 400,000 to 450,000 clones; 80% to 90% were seen once. Sequenced input: PBMCs or T cells enriched from blood (not recorded which). These TCRs come from a young man who had recovered from COVID-19. The CDR3 runs from the conserved cysteine through the conserved F or W. D genes are given only for firm matches. Clone size, where shown, is once, few, many, or a class for clones that have expanded.

TRBV5-4	14	.	.	TRBJ1-3	TGTGCCAGCAGCCATTCAGGTCTTGGAAACACCATATATTTT	CASSHSGLGNTIYF
TRBV5-1	16	.	TRBD2	TRBJ2-2	TGCGCCAGCAGCTTGCAACTAGCGGGAGTAGGCGGGGAGCTGTTTTTT	CASSLQLAGVGGELFF
TRBV5-1	16	once	.	TRBJ1-2	TGCGCCAGCAGCTTGGCGCAGGGTGGCGGTAACTATGGCTACACCTTC	CASSLAQGGGNYGYTF
TRBV3-1/TRBV3-2	12	.	.	TRBJ2-5	TGTGCCAGCAGCCAGATCGGAGAGACCCAGTACTTC	CASSQIGETQYF
TRBV3-1/TRBV3-2	15	.	.	TRBJ1-6	TGTGCCAGCAGCCCGCCAGGATCCTATAATTCACCCCTCCACTTT	CASSPPGSYNSPLHF
TRBV3-1/TRBV3-2	18	.	.	TRBJ1-4	TGTGCCAGCAGCCAAGAGCCCAGGAGGGGCAACTTCGGTGAAAAACTGTTTTTT	CASSQEPRRGNFGEKLFF
TRBV18	16	.	.	TRBJ1-5	TGTGCCAGCTCACCTAGCGTCTCCGGTAGCAATCAGCCCCAGCATTTT	CASSPSVSGSNQPQHF
TRBV5-1	15	once	TRBD2	TRBJ2-7	TGCGCCAGCAGCCTTGGGACTAGCGTCTCCTACGAGCAGTACTTC	CASSLGTSVSYEQYF
TRBV18	14	once	.	TRBJ2-7	TGTGCCAGCTCACCACCGGGGCTATACTACGAGCAGTACTTC	CASSPPGLYYEQYF
TRBV28	16	.	TRBD2	TRBJ2-1	TGTGCCAGCAGTTCCTTAGCGGGAGTTGAGATGGGTGAGCAGTTCTTC	CASSSLAGVEMGEQFF
TRBV12-5	14	.	.	TRBJ2-3	TGTGCTAGTGGTTTACTGAGAATCACAGATACGCAGTATTTT	CASGLLRITDTQYF
TRBV11-2	15	.	.	TRBJ1-1	TGTGCCAGCAGCAGGAGGACAGTCGAGACCACTGAAGCTTTCTTT	CASSRRTVETTEAFF
TRBV7-6	14	.	.	TRBJ2-1	TGTGCCAGCAGTCCTGGTTCGCCACCAGTACAGCAGTTCTTC	CASSPGSPPVQQFF
TRBV21-1	14	.	.	TRBJ1-2	TGTGCCAGCCACGCCAGGAAAGCTAACTATGGCTACACCTTC	CASHARKANYGYTF
TRBV5-1	16	.	TRBD2	TRBJ2-2	TGCGCCAGCAGTCAGTATGGACTAGATTTGGCCGGGGAGCTGTTTTTT	CASSQYGLDLAGELFF
TRBV19	14	.	TRBD1	TRBJ2-7	TGTGCCAGTACCCCGGGACAGGGGCTATGGGAGCAGTACTTC	CASTPGQGLWEQYF
TRBV6-5	14	.	.	TRBJ2-7	TGTGCCAGCCTCTTTGCTAGCGTAACCTACGAGCAGTACTTC	CASLFASVTYEQYF
TRBV7-2	15	.	TRBD1	TRBJ1-2	TGTGCCAGCAGCAAAAACCAGGGGGGCGCCGGTGGCTACACCTTC	CASSKNQGGAGGYTF
TRBV30	12	.	.	TRBJ2-7	TGTGCCTGGAGACGGGACACCTACGAGCAGTACTTC	CAWRRDTYEQYF
TRBV28	15	.	.	TRBJ2-1	TGTGCCAGCAGCTATACAAGGGACTTCTACAATGAGCAGTTCTTC	CASSYTRDFYNEQFF
TRBV7-2	12	.	.	TRBJ1-3	TGTGCCAGCAGCTTAACGGGTAGCACCATATATTTT	CASSLTGSTIYF
TRBV7-2	17	.	TRBD2	TRBJ2-7	TGTGCCAGCAGCCACGTTAAAACGGGACTAGCGGGCCCTAGGCAGTACTTC	CASSHVKTGLAGPRQYF
TRBV7-9	13	.	.	TRBJ1-1	TGTGCCAGCAACGATTACGGGAACACTGAAGCTTTCTTT	CASNDYGNTEAFF
TRBV11-2	15	.	.	TRBJ2-7	TGTGCCAGCAGCTTACGGTCGACGGGTACCTACGAGCAGTACTTC	CASSLRSTGTYEQYF
TRBV5-1	14	.	TRBD1	TRBJ2-7	TGCGCCAGCAGCTTTGGACAGGGACCCTACGAGCAGTACTTC	CASSFGQGPYEQYF
TRBV5-1	12	.	TRBD2	TRBJ2-3	TGCGCCAGCAGCACTCTAGCGGGAGCCGAGTATTTT	CASSTLAGAEYF
TRBV30	15	.	.	TRBJ2-7	TGTGCCTGTCCCATCAGGGGAACTAACTCCTACGAGCAGTACTTC	CACPIRGTNSYEQYF
TRBV19	15	.	.	TRBJ1-2	TGTGCCAGTAGTATTGTTGGCGGAGCTAACTATGGCTACACCTTC	CASSIVGGANYGYTF
TRBV18	15	.	TRBD1	TRBJ2-5	TGTGCCAGCTCACCGGGACAGGGGGAACAAGAGACCCAGTACTTC	CASSPGQGEQETQYF
TRBV6-5	12	.	.	TRBJ1-3	TGTGCCACACACTCCACGGGGAACACCATATATTTT	CATHSTGNTIYF
TRBV9	15	once	TRBD1	TRBJ2-7	TGTGCCAGCAGCGCAGCCCCCGGGACAGACTACGAGCAGTACTTC	CASSAAPGTDYEQYF
TRBV7-2	16	.	TRBD1	TRBJ1-1	TGTGCCAGCAGCTTAGTGTCCGGGACAGCGAACACTGAAGCTTTCTTT	CASSLVSGTANTEAFF
TRBV10-2	13	.	.	TRBJ2-7	TGCGCCAGTTGCCGGGACACAGGAAGTGAGCAGTACTTC	CASCRDTGSEQYF
TRBV2	15	.	.	TRBJ1-4	TGTGCCAGCATCGTCCGGGGTGCAACTAATGAAAAACTGTTTTTT	CASIVRGATNEKLFF
TRBV19	13	.	.	TRBJ1-2	TGTGCCAGTAGTATACACACTAACTATGGCTACACCTTC	CASSIHTNYGYTF
TRBV27	15	.	TRBD1	TRBJ1-1	TGTGCCAGCAGACTGGGACAGGGCCCTGGGACTGAAGCTTTCTTT	CASRLGQGPGTEAFF
TRBV5-1	16	.	.	TRBJ2-5	TGCGCCAGCACCCCGAGACAGGTTGCCCTCCAAGAGACCCAGTACTTC	CASTPRQVALQETQYF
TRBV7-9	14	many	TRBD1	TRBJ1-2	TGTGCCAGCAGCGAAAGGGGGCTAGATTGGGGCTACACCTTC	CASSERGLDWGYTF
TRBV5-1	17	.	TRBD1	TRBJ2-3	TGCGCCAGCAGCGAGGACAGGTTTGCGAGGGGAACAGATACGCAGTATTTT	CASSEDRFARGTDTQYF
TRBV5-4	16	once	.	TRBJ2-5	TGTGCCAGCAGCTTGGAGGGCCAGGGAAGGGTCGAGACCCAGTACTTC	CASSLEGQGRVETQYF
TRBV27	13	.	TRBD2	TRBJ2-7	TGTGCCAGCAAGACGGGACTAGCCTACGAGCAGTACTTC	CASKTGLAYEQYF
TRBV30	12	.	.	TRBJ2-7	TGTGCCTGGAGCCTGTCCTCCTACGAGCAGTACTTC	CAWSLSSYEQYF
TRBV11-2	13	.	.	TRBJ2-3	TGTGCCAGCAGCTTGGACTTCGGGGATACGCAGTATTTT	CASSLDFGDTQYF
TRBV5-1	15	.	.	TRBJ1-4	TGCGCCAGCAGCTTGGGGCACGCAACTAATGAAAAACTGTTTTTT	CASSLGHATNEKLFF
TRBV19	17	.	TRBD2	TRBJ2-7	TGTGCCAGTAGTCGCCAGGGACTTAGCGGGACGGCCTACGAGCAGTACTTC	CASSRQGLSGTAYEQYF
TRBV19	16	.	.	TRBJ2-5	TGTGCCAGTAGTCTCGATATGGGGAGATGGGGAGAGACCCAGTACTTC	CASSLDMGRWGETQYF
TRBV4-1	15	.	.	TRBJ2-7	TGCGCCAGCAGCCAAGATAACAGGGAAGACTACGAGCAGTACTTC	CASSQDNREDYEQYF
TRBV18	16	once	TRBD2	TRBJ2-4	TGTGCCAGCTCACCAATGACTAGCGGAGCCAAAAACATTCAGTACTTC	CASSPMTSGAKNIQYF
TRBV12-2	11	.	.	TRBJ2-3	TGTCCCGGGGGGGTAACAGATACGCAGTATTTT	CPGGVTDTQYF
TRBV28	15	.	TRBD1	TRBJ1-1	TGTGCCAGCAGTCCACACGGGACAGGGGGCACTGAAGCTTTCTTT	CASSPHGTGGTEAFF
TRBV5-1	17	.	TRBD1	TRBJ1-1	TGCGCCAGCAGCTTGGCCCCTCTCAGGGGGCAAATCACTGAAGCTTTCTTT	CASSLAPLRGQITEAFF
TRBV6-6	16	.	.	TRBJ1-5	TGTGCCAGCAGCCTTGAGGGCGTCGGGGGCAATCAGCCCCAGCATTTT	CASSLEGVGGNQPQHF
TRBV7-2	13	.	.	TRBJ2-7	TGTGCCAGCAGCTTAGTGGAGAGTTACGAGCAGTACTTC	CASSLVESYEQYF
TRBV7-8	17	.	.	TRBJ2-7	TGTGCCAGCAGCTTAGGGGGCGGCGGACCTAGCTCCTACGAGCAGTACTTC	CASSLGGGGPSSYEQYF